This TCR beta chain appears in the sequencing data of a study of CD8 T cells in Susac syndrome (dated by TCRdb to about 2019). Study-wide context: Of the Susac syndrome patients who were sequenced, fewer than 10 were in clinical remission while about 6 had clinically active disease. At the time of blood withdrawal, Susac syndrome patients were either therapy-naive, taking corticosteroids (with some also receiving IVIg), or on IVIg alone. The study used repertoire sequencing to test whether antigen drove CD8+ T cell activation and differentiation in Susac syndrome. Overall study outcomes, separate from this receptor: In patients with Susac syndrome, the CD4+ T cell repertoire showed no detectable clonal expansion. The number of individuals in the TCR sequencing and HLA analysis was recognized as being relatively small.

RNA was extracted with the RNeasy kit and roughly 0.5 to 1 ug was reverse transcribed using random hexamers. The immunoSEQ multiplex PCR assay, covering 54 Vbeta and 13 Jbeta segments, was used to amplify TCR beta CDR3 regions. To correct PCR amplification bias, a synthetic template baseline was used for both primer optimization and computational correction. The study's processing was this. Only productive sequences were kept, with reads annotated to V, D and J genes according to IMGT and analyzed in immunoSEQ Analyzer. Clonality was computed as one minus Shannon entropy normalized by log2 of the number of productive unique sequences. For each patient and control, public and private clones were evaluated among the 100 most prevalent clones. Clones were defined as Susac-specific when absent from the healthy and MS cohorts, from 1052 published viral clones and from other ImmuneACCESS disease sequences. TCRdb passed the public sequencing reads through fastp at Q25 and MiXCR, retaining productive beta sequences. Identical CDR3 proteins give one entry, which carries the most common genes and DNA. The V and J calls here are based on TCRdb, not the publication. A total of 130,000 to 150,000 distinct CDR3 sequences appear in this sample, around 95% of them only once. Less than 0.085% of the sample belongs to the ten largest clones.

Turning to this clonotype: It has no known antigen specificity. No base quality values were provided; no much bigger clone lies one nucleotide off.

High-throughput TCR beta sequencing profiled peripheral blood CD8+ and CD4+ T cells from healthy donors, Susac syndrome patients and multiple sclerosis patients. The Susac syndrome patients fulfilled recently defined diagnostic criteria for definite or probable disease. Bulk CD8+ and CD4+ T cells were purified by magnetic negative isolation, while CD8+ TEMRA cells were enriched using FACS. Blood was drawn into EDTA tubes, processed within 24 hours, and PBMCs were isolated by density gradient centrifugation. PBMCs intended for TCR sequencing were cryopreserved in liquid nitrogen and thawed later in a water bath at 37 degrees C. The sorted or isolated CD4+, CD8+ and CD8+ TEMRA cells reached a purity of at least 90%. The TCR comes from a human donor with Susac syndrome. The sequencing input was CD4+ T cells from PBMCs.

The encoded CDR3 is CASKDIRELFF. In nucleotide form, the sequence is TGTGCCAGCAAGGACATCAGGGAGCTGTTTTTT. The chain uses TRBV2 and TRBJ2-2, with TRBD1 perhaps the D gene, on 5 matching bases. Taken from cysteine to phenylalanine, the CDR3 has 11 residues. Only the CDR3 region is kept as DNA, spanning 33 bases read in frame from base 1. V and J are truncated by 7 bases and 9 bases respectively, leaving an intervening sequence of 9 bases. The germline V gene provides CDR1 SNHLY and CDR2 FYNNEI.